This is a list of T cell receptor beta chains from one sample in a study of T-cell reconstitution after alpha-beta-depleted transplantation in children. TCRdb re-analysed the PCR reads in MiXCR, keeping a single row per CDR3 protein. The sample contains about 260,000 distinct CDR3 sequences, approximately 8.9% of which appear only once. This specimen consisted of PBMCs, mostly from graft donor cells, obtained 180 days after TCRalphabeta/CD19-depleted stem cell transplant. The receptors shown here come from a male patient younger than 18 who had a stem cell transplant for acute lymphoblastic leukemia, so the T cells may come from the graft donor. Both conserved end residues are part of each CDR3. A D gene is named only where the DNA matches it firmly. Some rows mark clone size as missing; the rest say once, few, many or name a class of expanded clone.

d_gene	abundance	v_gene	j_gene	CDR3nt	CDR3aa
TRBD1	many	TRBV12-3/TRBV12-4	TRBJ1-2	TGTGCCAGCAGTTTAGTTCACAGGGGGCTGGGGTACACCTTC	CASSLVHRGLGYTF
.	many	TRBV7-2	TRBJ2-3	TGTGCCAGCAGCCAGTCGCCTCGCACAGATACGCAGTATTTT	CASSQSPRTDTQYF
TRBD2	many	TRBV4-3	TRBJ2-3	TGCGCCAGCAGCCCTGGGACTAGCGGGGGGTCTTATACGCAGTATTTT	CASSPGTSGGSYTQYF
TRBD2	many	TRBV24-1	TRBJ2-1	TGTGCCACCAGTGACCCGCCGGCGGGAGACAACAATGAGCAGTTCTTC	CATSDPPAGDNNEQFF
.	many	TRBV7-2	TRBJ2-7	TGTGCCAGCATCGGCCAGGGAGGGGGGTACGAGCAGTACTTC	CASIGQGGGYEQYF
.	many	TRBV21-1	TRBJ2-1	TGTGCCAGCGGAGAAGGATTGCGGGGGAGCTCCTACAATGAGCAGTTCTTC	CASGEGLRGSSYNEQFF
.	many	TRBV5-6	TRBJ1-2	TGTGCCAGCAGCTCCGTGCGGTTAGGGAACTATGGCTACACCTTC	CASSSVRLGNYGYTF
.	.	TRBV7-8	TRBJ1-3	TGTGCCAGCCGTCGTGGAGGAAAGGCGGCGGGAAACACCATATATTTT	CASRRGGKAAGNTIYF
.	many	TRBV28	TRBJ2-1	TGTGCCAGCAGTTTCGGCGGGCGCGAGCAGTTCTTC	CASSFGGREQFF
TRBD1	many	TRBV7-2	TRBJ1-4	TGTGCCAGCAGCTTAGCGTGGACAGGGAATGAAAAACTGTTTTTT	CASSLAWTGNEKLFF
TRBD2	many	TRBV10-3	TRBJ2-6	TGTGCCACCCAGAGTAATAGACTAGCGGGGAGAGGGGCCAACGTCCTGACTTTC	CATQSNRLAGRGANVLTF
.	many	TRBV9	TRBJ2-4	TGTGCCAGCAGCTCCCGTGGGGGAGCCAAAAACATTCAGTACTTC	CASSSRGGAKNIQYF
TRBD1	many	TRBV9	TRBJ1-1	TGTGCCAGCAGCCCCCGCCGGGACAGGAACACTGAAGCTTTCTTT	CASSPRRDRNTEAFF
.	many	TRBV12-3/TRBV12-4	TRBJ1-5	TGTGCCAGCAGTTTTCAACAGGTGAATCAGCCCCAGCATTTT	CASSFQQVNQPQHF
TRBD2	.	TRBV7-4	TRBJ2-7	TGTGCCAGCTCCACCAACGAGATCGAAGCGGGGCCATACGAGCAGTACTTC	CASSTNEIEAGPYEQYF
.	many	TRBV7-8	TRBJ1-1	TGTGCCAGCAGCCAACAGGCGAACACTGAAGCTTTCTTT	CASSQQANTEAFF
.	many	TRBV12-3/TRBV12-4	TRBJ2-2	TGTGCCAGCCCCCGATCCCCCGGGGAGCTGTTTTTT	CASPRSPGELFF
.	many	TRBV7-6	TRBJ2-6	TGTGCCAGCAGCTTAGCCCCCTCGATCCTCTCTGGGGCCAACGTCCTGACTTTC	CASSLAPSILSGANVLTF
TRBD2	few	TRBV4-1	TRBJ2-5	TGTGCCAGCAGCCCCGGGCCTAGCGGGGGTTTTTTCTGGTCGGGCCAAGAGACCCAGTACTTC	CASSPGPSGGFFWSGQETQYF
TRBD1	many	TRBV18	TRBJ1-2	TGTGCCAGCTCTCTAGGGACAGGGGCGCTCAAGGTTAACTATGGCTACACCTTC	CASSLGTGALKVNYGYTF
.	few	TRBV6-1	TRBJ1-6	TGTGCCAGCAAACCGCGGACACTTAATTCACCCCTCCACTTT	CASKPRTLNSPLHF
TRBD1	many	TRBV7-8	TRBJ1-5	TGTGCCAGCAGCTGGACAGGTTCGGGCAATCAGCCCCAGCATTTT	CASSWTGSGNQPQHF
.	many	TRBV6-1	TRBJ1-1	TGTGCCAGCAATTTACCTAGAGAAGCTTTCTTT	CASNLPREAFF
.	many	TRBV6-5	TRBJ2-3	TGTGCCAGCAGTTCAGGGTTCCGCACAGATACGCAGTATTTT	CASSSGFRTDTQYF
.	many	TRBV6-5	TRBJ1-2	TGTGCCAGCAATCAGGGTGGGTACTATGGCTACACCTTC	CASNQGGYYGYTF
TRBD2	many	TRBV20-1	TRBJ2-7	TGCAGTGCTACTGGACTAGCGGGACGGGCCTACGAGCAGTACTTC	CSATGLAGRAYEQYF
TRBD2	many	TRBV6-1	TRBJ2-5	TGTGCCAGCAGTACGACTAGCGGGGAAGAGACCCAGTACTTC	CASSTTSGEETQYF
TRBD1	many	TRBV29-1	TRBJ2-3	TGCAGCGTCACAGGGGCCAGCACAGATACGCAGTATTTT	CSVTGASTDTQYF
.	many	TRBV27	TRBJ2-7	TGTGCCAGCAGTTTATCAGACAGGTACGAGCAGTACTTC	CASSLSDRYEQYF
TRBD1	many	TRBV7-8	TRBJ1-5	TGTGCCAGCAGCGCTCGATCGACAGGGAAGAGTCAGCCCCAGCATTTT	CASSARSTGKSQPQHF
.	many	TRBV7-2	TRBJ2-1	TGTGCCAGCAGGGGGACAATGGGAGCCGTCCGAAGCTCCTACAATGAGCAGTTCTTC	CASRGTMGAVRSSYNEQFF
.	many	TRBV10-3	TRBJ2-7	TGTGCCATCAAGGGGGGCGGGGACGAGCAGTACTTC	CAIKGGGDEQYF
.	many	TRBV7-6	TRBJ1-2	TGTGCCAGCAGCTTAGGGTCGGCCCGCTTCGGGGATTATGGCTACACCTTC	CASSLGSARFGDYGYTF